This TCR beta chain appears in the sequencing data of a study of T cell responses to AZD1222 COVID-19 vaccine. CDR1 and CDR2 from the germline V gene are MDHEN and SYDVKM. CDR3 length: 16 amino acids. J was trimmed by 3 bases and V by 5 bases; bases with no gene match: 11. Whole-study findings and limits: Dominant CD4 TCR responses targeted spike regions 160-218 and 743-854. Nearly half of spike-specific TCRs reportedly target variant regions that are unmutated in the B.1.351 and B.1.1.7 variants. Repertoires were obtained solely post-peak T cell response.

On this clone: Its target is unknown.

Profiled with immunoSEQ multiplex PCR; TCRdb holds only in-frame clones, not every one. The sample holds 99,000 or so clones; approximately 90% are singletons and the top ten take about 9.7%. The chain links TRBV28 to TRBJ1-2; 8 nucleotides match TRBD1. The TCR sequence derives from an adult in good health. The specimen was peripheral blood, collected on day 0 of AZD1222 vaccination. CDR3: CASSPTGESLYYGYTF. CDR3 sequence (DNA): TGTGCCAGCAGTCCGACAGGGGAGTCCCTCTACTATGGCTACACCTTC.